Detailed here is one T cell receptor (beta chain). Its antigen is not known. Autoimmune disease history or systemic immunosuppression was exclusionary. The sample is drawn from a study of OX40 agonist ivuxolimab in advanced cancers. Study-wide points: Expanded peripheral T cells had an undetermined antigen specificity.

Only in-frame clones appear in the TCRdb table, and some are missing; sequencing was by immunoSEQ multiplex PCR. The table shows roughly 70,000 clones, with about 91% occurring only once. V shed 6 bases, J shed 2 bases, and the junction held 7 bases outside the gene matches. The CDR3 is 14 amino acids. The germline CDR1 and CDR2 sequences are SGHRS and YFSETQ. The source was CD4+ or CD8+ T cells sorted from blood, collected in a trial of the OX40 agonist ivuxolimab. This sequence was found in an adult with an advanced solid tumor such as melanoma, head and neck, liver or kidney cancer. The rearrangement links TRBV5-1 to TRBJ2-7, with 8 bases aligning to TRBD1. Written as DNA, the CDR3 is TGCGCCAGCAAAGTAGGACAGGGCCCCTACGAGCAGTACTTC. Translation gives CASKVGQGPYEQYF.